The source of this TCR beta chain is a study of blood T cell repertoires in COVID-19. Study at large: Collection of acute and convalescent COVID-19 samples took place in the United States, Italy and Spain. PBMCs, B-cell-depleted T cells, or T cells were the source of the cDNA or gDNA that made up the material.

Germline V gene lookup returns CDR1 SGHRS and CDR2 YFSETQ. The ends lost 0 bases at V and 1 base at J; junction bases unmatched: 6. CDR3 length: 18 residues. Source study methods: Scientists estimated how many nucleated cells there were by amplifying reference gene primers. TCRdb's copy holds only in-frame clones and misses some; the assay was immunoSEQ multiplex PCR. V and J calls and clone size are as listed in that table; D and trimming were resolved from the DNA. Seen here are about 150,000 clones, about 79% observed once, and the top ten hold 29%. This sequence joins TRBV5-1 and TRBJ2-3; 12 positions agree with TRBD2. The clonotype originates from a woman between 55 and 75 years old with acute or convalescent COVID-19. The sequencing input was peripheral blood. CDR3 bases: TGCGCCAGCAGCTTGGCAGGGACTAGCGGGTCACGCACAGATACGCAGTATTTT. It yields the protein CASSLAGTSGSRTDTQYF. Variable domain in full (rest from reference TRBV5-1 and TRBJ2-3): KAGVTQTPRYLIKTRGQQVTLSCSPISGHRSVSWYQQTPGQGLQFLFEYFSETQRNKGNFPGRFSGRQFSNSRSEMNVSTLELGDSALYLCASSLAGTSGSRTDTQYFGPGTRLTVL.